This TCR beta chain was retrieved from a study of identical twins. Study-wide results and caveats: Because invariant MAIT and iNKT cells could be present, zero-insertion analyses could be partly confounded.

On this clonotype: Antigen unknown.

It was template switching that added a universal primer site, and there were unique molecular identifiers on the cDNA. TCRdb called the 5' RACE reads again in MiXCR, with one record for every CDR3 protein. The sample holds some 710,000 distinct CDR3 sequences, roughly 6% seen once. The germline V and J ends were trimmed by 7 bases and 0 bases, with 9 bases remaining between them. Per the germline V gene, CDR1 is SNHLY and CDR2 is FYNNEI. The CDR3 extends over 14 amino acids. This chain joins TRBV2 and TRBJ2-2; TRBD1 is a possible D gene (5 bases). The sequenced sample was naive T cells sorted from blood. This clonotype originated in a man aged 18 to 30 in good health. The CDR3: CASKAGTNTGELFF. CDR3 nucleotide sequence: TGTGCCAGCAAAGCAGGGACGAACACCGGGGAGCTGTTTTTT.